These 16 T cell receptor beta chains were all obtained from the same sample, sequenced in a study of shared clonotypes between healthy human individuals. Generated by immunoSEQ multiplex PCR, the TCRdb table keeps only in-frame clones and is missing some. The data hold roughly 680,000 clones, with 55% to 80% observed a single time. Specimen: memory CD4+ T cells sorted from blood. The subset here: CD45RA-negative fraction. The receptors here all came from a young woman in good health.

This sequence joins TRBV5-8 and TRBJ1-2; D may be TRBD1 (6 bases). Trimming cost V 6 bases and J 3 bases, with 12 bases left between them. The CDR3 sequence is 13 residues long. Per the germline V gene, CDR1 is SGHTS and CDR2 is YDEGEE. The CDR3 here is CASIISGDYGYTF. In DNA form, the CDR3 reads TGTGCCAGCATAATTTCAGGGGACTATGGCTACACCTTC.

Only a few counts were recorded for this clone. This chain connects TRBV29-1 to TRBJ1-3; D is unclear. The V and J ends lost 6 bases and 1 base respectively, with 4 bases between them. Germline CDR1 and CDR2: SQVTM and ANQGSEA. This CDR3 contains 11 residues. The CDR3 nucleotides read TGCAGCGTCCTGTCTGGAAACACCATATATTTT. Translated: CSVLSGNTIYF. Variable domain in full (rest from reference TRBV29-1 and TRBJ1-3): SAVISQKPSRDICQRGTSLTIQCQVDSQVTMMFWYRQQPGQSLTLIATANQGSEATYESGFVIDKFPISRPNLTFSTLTVSNMSPEDSSIYLCSVLSGNTIYFGEGSWLTVV.

The chain recombines TRBV5-1 with TRBJ2-2, with 8 bases matching TRBD2. J gave up 4 bases and V 4 bases, and 3 bases lay outside the gene matches. This CDR3 is 14 amino acids long. Germline V gene lookup returns CDR1 SGHRS and CDR2 YFSETQ. As DNA, the CDR3 is TGCGCCAGCAGCGAGGGGACTAGCACCGGGGAGCTGTTTTTT. Amino acids: CASSEGTSTGELFF.

The CDR3 is CASSSAGQETQYF. CDR3 DNA sequence: TGTGCCAGCAGCTCAGCAGGTCAAGAGACCCAGTACTTC. The chain is built from TRBV7-6 and TRBJ2-5; D is uncertain. The CDR3 covers 13 residues. From germline, CDR1 is SGHVS and CDR2 FNYEAQ. Trimming pared 4 bases from V and 2 bases from J, leaving 8 bases between. Full variable domain (rest looked up from reference TRBV7-6 and TRBJ2-5): GAGVSQSPRYKVTKRGQDVALRCDPISGHVSLYWYRQALGQGPEFLTYFNYEAQQDKSGLPNDRFSAERPEGSISTLTIQRTEQRDSAMYRCASSSAGQETQYFGPGTRLLVL.

This clone was seen a few times. Other DNA sequences in the sample encode the same CDR3. The gene calls are TRBV5-1 and TRBJ2-1; possibly TRBD1 for D (6 bases). Trimming removed 3 bases from V and 0 bases from J, with 10 bases in between. CDR3 length: 15 amino acids. Germline loops: CDR1 SGHRS, CDR2 YFSETQ. The CDR3 DNA follows: TGCGCCAGCAGCTCGGACAGTCACTCCTACAATGAGCAGTTCTTC. Residues: CASSSDSHSYNEQFF.

This clone was counted a few times. The chain joins TRBV29-1 to TRBJ2-5; D is perhaps TRBD2 (6 bases). This CDR3 spans 13 amino acids. Germline V gene sequence: CDR1 SQVTM, CDR2 ANQGSEA. The V end was cut by 3 bases, the J end by 1 base, with 9 bases between. This CDR3 reads CSVDHGSQETQYF. In nucleotides, the CDR3 is TGCAGCGTTGATCACGGGAGCCAAGAGACCCAGTACTTC. The full variable domain, rest sourced from reference TRBV29-1 and TRBJ2-5, is SAVISQKPSRDICQRGTSLTIQCQVDSQVTMMFWYRQQPGQSLTLIATANQGSEATYESGFVIDKFPISRPNLTFSTLTVSNMSPEDSSIYLCSVDHGSQETQYFGPGTRLLVL.

In nucleotides, the CDR3 is TGTGCCAGCCGTTCCTACGAGCAGTACTTC. It translates to CASRSYEQYF. The chain is built from TRBV28 and TRBJ2-7; D not resolved. This CDR3 comprises 10 residues. Trimming cost V 8 bases and J 1 base, with 3 bases left between them. Germline values: CDR1 MDHEN, CDR2 SYDVKM.

The chain combines TRBV27 with TRBJ2-6; D not resolved. V lost 3 bases and J lost 0, with 12 bases in between. The CDR3 is 17 residues long. Germline V gene lookup returns CDR1 MNHEY and CDR2 SMNVEV (reference sequence). The CDR3 coding sequence is TGTGCCAGCAGTTTCTTCTTCGCCAGCTCTGGGGCCAACGTCCTGACTTTC. This encodes CASSFFFASSGANVLTF.

The CDR3, as DNA: TGTGCCATCCCAACGGGGATTCTGAACACTGAAGCTTTCTTT. Its protein is CAIPTGILNTEAFF. This chain connects TRBV7-9 to TRBJ1-1; D is undetermined. The CDR3 is 14 amino acids. V was clipped by 10 bases and J by 0 bases, with 15 bases between them. CDR1 is SEHNR and CDR2 is FQNEAQ in the germline V gene (reference sequence).

The genes are TRBV7-2 and TRBJ1-5, with 7 bases aligning to TRBD1. The ends lost 4 bases at V and 7 bases at J; junction bases unmatched: 7. In germline, CDR1 is SGHTA, CDR2 FQGNSA. The CDR3 consists of 14 residues. This chain's CDR3 is CASSSTGVGQPQHF. The DNA for the CDR3 is TGTGCCAGCAGCTCCACAGGGGTAGGACAGCCCCAGCATTTT.

The chain is built from TRBV6-1 and TRBJ1-4; no clear D gene. V was pared by 8 bases and J by 5 bases, with 15 bases between. The CDR3 is 14 amino acids. Germline V CDR1 and CDR2: MNHNS, SASEGT. CDR3 region: CASAFAGLNEKLFF. The CDR3 DNA reads as TGTGCCAGCGCATTCGCGGGCCTCAATGAAAAACTGTTTTTT.

This rearrangement joins TRBV5-4 to TRBJ2-1; 10 bases agree with TRBD2. The CDR3 covers 15 residues. V was pared by 4 bases and J by 4 bases, with 5 bases of the junction left unmatched. CDR1 is SGHNT, CDR2 YYREEE, per germline (reference sequence). CDR3 in DNA: TGTGCCAGCAGCCCGACTAGCGGGCCTTACAATGAGCAGTTCTTC. Its protein is CASSPTSGPYNEQFF.

The rearrangement links TRBV6-1 to TRBJ1-1; no reliable D call. Trimming removed 7 bases at V and 0 bases at J, with 12 bases between. In germline, CDR1 is MNHNS, CDR2 SASEGT. The CDR3 sequence is 14 residues long. This CDR3 is CASNSPGMNTEAFF. DNA of the CDR3: TGTGCCAGCAACAGTCCGGGGATGAACACTGAAGCTTTCTTT.

The V and J genes are TRBV6-5 and TRBJ1-2; 7 bases align to TRBD1. The V gene end was trimmed by 8 bases and the J gene end by 4 bases; junction bases not matched to a gene: 7. Germline lookup yields CDR1 MNHEY and CDR2 SVGAGI. There are 13 residues in the CDR3. The CDR3 spells CASAPGGAYGYTF. The CDR3 DNA follows: TGTGCCAGCGCCCCAGGGGGGGCCTATGGCTACACCTTC.

This clone was seen just once. Given a much more abundant clone one base away, this may be a read error. V and J are TRBV6-6 and TRBJ1-1; D is ambiguous. Per germline, CDR1 MNHNY and CDR2 SVGAGI (reference sequence). This CDR3 region has 11 residues. Trimming took off 5 bases at V and 2 bases at J, with 3 bases between the two ends. The CDR3 DNA reads as TGTGCCAGCAGTCACAACACTGAAGCTTTCTTT. As protein: CASSHNTEAFF.

V gene TRBV18 combines with J gene TRBJ2-1; D is unresolved. The CDR3 spans 13 residues. V gave up 3 bases and J gave up 10 bases, with 13 bases separating them. CDR1 and CDR2 (germline): KGHSH, LQKENI. This CDR3 reads CASSPERKREQFF. The CDR3 DNA reads TGTGCCAGCTCACCGGAAAGGAAAAGGGAGCAGTTCTTC.